This is a list of T cell receptor beta chains from one sample in a study of blood T cell repertoires in COVID-19. Using immunoSEQ multiplex PCR, the repertoire was profiled, and TCRdb retains in-frame clones only, with some absent. The sample contains fewer than 300,000 clones, under 90% of which appear only once. Specimen: peripheral blood. Receptors were obtained from a woman aged 60 to 75 with active or convalescent COVID-19. The CDR3 runs from the conserved cysteine through the conserved F or W. A D gene is named only where the DNA matches it firmly. Some rows mark clone size as missing; the rest say once, few, many or name a class of expanded clone.

CDR3 protein,CDR3 DNA,clone size,D gene,J gene,V gene
CASNTGRDGYTF,TGTGCCAGCAATACAGGGAGGGATGGCTACACCTTC,NA,NA,TRBJ1-2,TRBV6-5
CASGGAPESEKLFF,TGTGCCAGTGGAGGGGCCCCCGAGAGTGAAAAACTGTTTTTT,NA,NA,TRBJ1-4,TRBV7-8
CASSPRHLGYEQYF,TGTGCCAGCAGCCCCCGACATCTGGGCTACGAGCAGTACTTC,NA,NA,TRBJ2-7,TRBV7-8
CASSQVESQVDTQYF,TGCGCCAGCAGCCAAGTCGAGAGTCAAGTGGATACGCAGTATTTT,NA,NA,TRBJ2-3,TRBV5-1
CAISSPQMNTEAFF,TGTGCCATCAGTTCCCCACAAATGAACACTGAAGCTTTCTTT,NA,NA,TRBJ1-1,TRBV10-3
CASSSGDQPQHF,TGTGCCAGCAGTTCGGGGGATCAGCCCCAGCATTTT,NA,NA,TRBJ1-5,TRBV12-3/TRBV12-4
CAWSGTGGYTF,TGTGCCTGGAGTGGGACGGGAGGCTACACCTTC,NA,NA,TRBJ1-2,TRBV30
CASSKGQASVSGELFF,TGCGCCAGCAGTAAGGGACAGGCGTCGGTGTCCGGGGAGCTGTTTTTT,NA,TRBD1,TRBJ2-2,TRBV5-1
CAGRLADQETQYF,TGCGCCGGGCGTCTAGCGGACCAAGAGACCCAGTACTTC,NA,TRBD2,TRBJ2-5,TRBV5-1
CASRALAGTDTQYF,TGTGCCAGCAGGGCCCTTGCGGGCACAGATACGCAGTATTTT,NA,NA,TRBJ2-3,TRBV6-4
CASSLVWLAGRTDTQYF,TGTGCCAGCAGCTTAGTCTGGCTAGCGGGAAGGACAGATACGCAGTATTTT,NA,TRBD2,TRBJ2-3,TRBV7-8
CASSLRGGSLFTEAFF,TGTGCCAGCAGCTTACGAGGTGGCAGTCTTTTCACTGAAGCTTTCTTT,NA,NA,TRBJ1-1,TRBV7-3
CASSLGHTNYGYTF,TGTGCCAGCAGCCTAGGACACACCAACTATGGCTACACCTTC,NA,NA,TRBJ1-2,TRBV6-5
CAISESDVQYSNQPQHF,TGTGCCATCAGTGAGTCAGATGTACAGTATAGCAATCAGCCCCAGCATTTT,NA,NA,TRBJ1-5,TRBV10-3
CASSGVLNRASYEQYF,TGTGCCAGCAGCGGGGTGTTGAACAGGGCCTCCTACGAGCAGTACTTC,NA,NA,TRBJ2-7,TRBV7-2
CASSPRPPHNEQFF,TGTGCCAGCAGCCCTAGGCCCCCCCACAATGAGCAGTTCTTC,NA,NA,TRBJ2-1,TRBV4-2
CASTIGWSGGAGSYNEQFF,TGTGCCAGTACTATAGGTTGGAGCGGGGGGGCCGGGTCCTACAATGAGCAGTTCTTC,NA,TRBD2,TRBJ2-1,TRBV19
CASGQGTNYGYTF,TGTGCCAGCGGACAGGGGACTAACTATGGCTACACCTTC,NA,TRBD1,TRBJ1-2,TRBV12-3/TRBV12-4
CASSFPHRGPGEAFF,TGTGCCAGCAGCTTTCCCCACAGGGGGCCGGGTGAAGCTTTCTTT,NA,TRBD1,TRBJ1-1,TRBV7-2
CASSSHSATNEKLFF,TGTGCCAGCAGTTCCCACAGTGCAACTAATGAAAAACTGTTTTTT,NA,NA,TRBJ1-4,TRBV6-5
CASSVGAGWNEQFF,TGTGCCAGCAGCGTAGGGGCAGGGTGGAATGAGCAGTTCTTC,NA,NA,TRBJ2-1,TRBV9
CASSPSDRPSSPLHF,TGTGCCAGCAGCCCCTCGGACAGGCCGAGTTCACCCCTCCACTTT,NA,TRBD1,TRBJ1-6,TRBV7-6
CSARSTDTQYF,TGCAGTGCTAGGTCAACAGATACGCAGTATTTT,NA,NA,TRBJ2-3,TRBV20-1
CASSLAAGGRSETQYF,TGTGCCAGCAGCTTGGCCGCGGGGGGGCGGTCAGAGACCCAGTACTTC,NA,TRBD2,TRBJ2-5,TRBV5-4
CASSELGRGLETQYF,TGTGCCAGCAGTGAATTAGGCAGGGGGTTGGAGACCCAGTACTTC,NA,TRBD1,TRBJ2-5,TRBV6-1
CASSQEHNKNEQYF,TGTGCCAGCAGCCAAGAACACAATAAGAACGAGCAGTACTTC,NA,NA,TRBJ2-7,TRBV3-1/TRBV3-2
CASSIEAGGNGELFF,TGTGCCAGTAGTATAGAGGCAGGGGGCAACGGGGAGCTGTTTTTT,once,TRBD1,TRBJ2-2,TRBV19
CASSLGEFRVSLNYGYTF,TGTGCCAGCAGCTTGGGAGAGTTCAGGGTATCCCTTAACTATGGCTACACCTTC,NA,NA,TRBJ1-2,TRBV5-6
CASSQDQPSGAGELFF,TGTGCCAGCAGCCAAGATCAGCCTAGCGGGGCCGGGGAGCTGTTTTTT,once,TRBD2,TRBJ2-2,TRBV14
CAWKQVETQYF,TGTGCCTGGAAGCAGGTAGAGACCCAGTACTTC,NA,NA,TRBJ2-5,TRBV30
CASSSFLAGGSYEQYF,TGTGCCAGCAGCAGTTTTCTAGCGGGGGGTTCCTACGAGCAGTACTTC,NA,TRBD2,TRBJ2-7,TRBV5-8
CASSRTSTANTQYF,TGTGCCAGTAGTAGGACTAGCACAGCAAATACGCAGTATTTT,NA,TRBD2,TRBJ2-3,TRBV6-5
CASTPGTQSGPQHF,TGTGCCAGCACCCCAGGGACACAATCCGGGCCCCAGCATTTT,NA,NA,TRBJ1-5,TRBV11-2
CASSLGSGTLNTEAFF,TGCGCCAGCAGCTTGGGCTCGGGGACATTGAACACTGAAGCTTTCTTT,few,NA,TRBJ1-1,TRBV5-1
CASRTLRASGELFF,TGTGCCAGCAGAACATTGAGGGCTTCCGGGGAGCTGTTTTTT,NA,NA,TRBJ2-2,TRBV2
CASSFRAGNQPQHF,TGTGCCAGCAGTTTTCGCGCCGGCAATCAGCCCCAGCATTTT,NA,NA,TRBJ1-5,TRBV6-5
CASSPGRVNYGYTF,TGTGCCAGTAGTCCCGGCCGGGTTAACTATGGCTACACCTTC,NA,NA,TRBJ1-2,TRBV19
CASSLVGDRDYEQYF,TGCGCCAGCAGCTTGGTGGGGGACAGGGACTACGAGCAGTACTTC,once,TRBD1,TRBJ2-7,TRBV5-1
CASSERHQGSLLAPLHF,TGTGCCAGCAGTGAAAGGCACCAGGGATCCCTTTTAGCCCCCCTCCACTTT,NA,NA,TRBJ1-6,TRBV6-1
CAWSRSIRNRNYGYTF,TGTGCCTGGAGCAGAAGTATCCGAAACAGGAACTATGGCTACACCTTC,NA,NA,TRBJ1-2,TRBV30
CASRHGGGLLVEQYF,TGTGCCAGCAGACACGGGGGGGGTCTCCTTGTCGAGCAGTACTTC,NA,TRBD2,TRBJ2-7,TRBV7-6
CASSFFWDSRDGYTF,TGTGCCAGCAGCTTTTTTTGGGACAGCCGGGATGGCTACACCTTC,NA,TRBD1,TRBJ1-2,TRBV5-5
CASSLALLDRQHGYTF,TGTGCCAGCAGCTTAGCCCTTTTGGACAGGCAGCATGGCTACACCTTC,NA,TRBD1,TRBJ1-2,TRBV7-9
CASSLGQGNNSPLHF,TGCGCCAGCAGCTTGGGACAGGGCAATAATTCACCCCTCCACTTT,NA,TRBD1,TRBJ1-6,TRBV5-1
CAIAGGISLGNTIYF,TGTGCCATCGCGGGGGGTATCTCCTTAGGAAACACCATATATTTT,few,NA,TRBJ1-3,TRBV10-3
CASSSTVQETQYF,TGCGCCAGCAGCTCAACAGTCCAAGAGACCCAGTACTTC,many,NA,TRBJ2-5,TRBV5-1
CASSQGPSGGRYTQYF,TGTGCCAGCAGCCAAGGGCCTAGCGGGGGTAGATATACGCAGTATTTT,NA,TRBD2,TRBJ2-3,TRBV3-1/TRBV3-2
CASSLIDEAFF,TGTGCCAGCAGCCTAATAGATGAAGCTTTCTTT,NA,NA,TRBJ1-1,TRBV6-2/TRBV6-3
CASSLGVGGIQETQYF,TGTGCCAGCAGCTTGGGGGTAGGAGGGATCCAAGAGACCCAGTACTTC,NA,NA,TRBJ2-5,TRBV5-6
CASSNLSTSGPYEQYF,TGTGCCAGTAGTAATCTCTCGACTAGCGGCCCGTACGAGCAGTACTTC,NA,TRBD2,TRBJ2-7,TRBV19
CASSITMHPLYEQYF,TGTGCCAGCAGTATCACTATGCACCCTCTGTACGAGCAGTACTTC,once,NA,TRBJ2-7,TRBV7-8
CAWSVQGNEKLFF,TGTGCCTGGAGTGTACAGGGAAATGAAAAACTGTTTTTT,NA,NA,TRBJ1-4,TRBV30
CATSRGGRAVSGNTIYF,TGTGCCACCAGCAGAGGAGGCAGGGCAGTCTCTGGAAACACCATATATTTT,NA,NA,TRBJ1-3,TRBV15
CSVAGNSNQPQHF,TGCAGCGTCGCAGGGAATAGCAATCAGCCCCAGCATTTT,NA,NA,TRBJ1-5,TRBV29-1
CASSSSGTGVSYTF,TGTGCCAGCAGCTCTTCCGGGACAGGGGTCTCGTACACCTTC,NA,TRBD1,TRBJ1-2,TRBV7-3
CASSIGAANQPQHF,TGTGCCAGTAGTATAGGGGCCGCCAATCAGCCCCAGCATTTT,NA,NA,TRBJ1-5,TRBV19
CAWSRLRGQETQYF,TGTGCCTGGAGTCGGTTGCGGGGACAAGAGACCCAGTACTTC,NA,NA,TRBJ2-5,TRBV30